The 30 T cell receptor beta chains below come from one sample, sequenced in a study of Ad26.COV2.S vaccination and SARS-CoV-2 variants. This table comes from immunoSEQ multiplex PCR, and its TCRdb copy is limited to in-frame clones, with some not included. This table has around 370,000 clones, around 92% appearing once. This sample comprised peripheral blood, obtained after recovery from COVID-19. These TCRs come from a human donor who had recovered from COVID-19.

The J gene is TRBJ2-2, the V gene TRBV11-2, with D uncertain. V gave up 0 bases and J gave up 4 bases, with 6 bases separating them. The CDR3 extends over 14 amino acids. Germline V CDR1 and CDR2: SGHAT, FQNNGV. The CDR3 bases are TGTGCCAGCAGCTTAGAGGGATTCACCGGGGAGCTGTTTTTT. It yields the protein CASSLEGFTGELFF. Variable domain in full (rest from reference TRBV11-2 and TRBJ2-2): EAGVAQSPRYKIIEKRQSVAFWCNPISGHATLYWYQQILGQGPKLLIQFQNNGVVDDSQLPKDRFSAERLKGVDSTLKIQPAKLEDSAVYLCASSLEGFTGELFFGEGSRLTVL.

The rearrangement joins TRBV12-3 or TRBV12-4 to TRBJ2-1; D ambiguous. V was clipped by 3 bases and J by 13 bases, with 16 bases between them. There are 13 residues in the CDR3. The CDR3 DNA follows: TGTGCCAGCAGTTTGCTCAGCTCGGTAGCCCAGTTCTTC. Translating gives CASSLLSSVAQFF.

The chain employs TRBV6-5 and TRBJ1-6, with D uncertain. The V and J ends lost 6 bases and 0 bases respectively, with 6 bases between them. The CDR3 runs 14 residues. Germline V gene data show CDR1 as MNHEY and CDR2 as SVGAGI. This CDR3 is CASSRSSYNSPLHF. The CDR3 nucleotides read TGTGCCAGCAGCAGGAGCTCCTATAATTCACCCCTCCACTTT.

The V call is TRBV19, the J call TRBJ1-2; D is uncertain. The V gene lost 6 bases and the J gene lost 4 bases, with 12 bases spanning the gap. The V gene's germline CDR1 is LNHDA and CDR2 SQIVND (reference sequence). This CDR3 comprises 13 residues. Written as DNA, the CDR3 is TGTGCCAGTAGCCCAGGAGGGTCCTATGGCTACACCTTC. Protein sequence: CASSPGGSYGYTF.

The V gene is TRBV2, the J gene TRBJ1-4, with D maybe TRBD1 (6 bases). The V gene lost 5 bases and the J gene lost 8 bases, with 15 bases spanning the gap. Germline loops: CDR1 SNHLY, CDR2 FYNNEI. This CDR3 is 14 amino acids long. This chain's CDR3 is CASSHRASGEKLFF. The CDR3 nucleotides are TGTGCCAGCAGTCACAGGGCCTCTGGGGAAAAACTGTTTTTT.

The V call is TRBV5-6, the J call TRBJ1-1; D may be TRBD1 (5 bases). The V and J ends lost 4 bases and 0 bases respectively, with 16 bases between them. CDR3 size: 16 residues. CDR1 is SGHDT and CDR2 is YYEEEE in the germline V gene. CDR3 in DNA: TGTGCCAGCAGCACACCGGGACTGGGGTTGAACACTGAAGCTTTCTTT. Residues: CASSTPGLGLNTEAFF.

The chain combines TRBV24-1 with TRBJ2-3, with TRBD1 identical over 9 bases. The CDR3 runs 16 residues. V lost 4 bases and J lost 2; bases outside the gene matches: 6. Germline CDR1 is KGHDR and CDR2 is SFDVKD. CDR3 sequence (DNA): TGTGCCACCAGTGAGCCGGGACAGGGATCCACAGATACGCAGTATTTT. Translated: CATSEPGQGSTDTQYF.

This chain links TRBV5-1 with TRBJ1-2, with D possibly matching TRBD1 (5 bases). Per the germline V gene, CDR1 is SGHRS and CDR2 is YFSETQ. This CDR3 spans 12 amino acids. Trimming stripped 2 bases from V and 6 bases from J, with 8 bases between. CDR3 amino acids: CASSLSGNGYTF. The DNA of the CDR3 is TGCGCCAGCAGCTTATCAGGGAATGGCTACACCTTC.

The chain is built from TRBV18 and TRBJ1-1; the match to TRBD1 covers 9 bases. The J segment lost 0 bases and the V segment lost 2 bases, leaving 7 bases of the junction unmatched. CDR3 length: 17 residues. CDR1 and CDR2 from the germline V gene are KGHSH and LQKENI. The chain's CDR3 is CASSPSDRGPMNTEAFF. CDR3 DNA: TGTGCCAGCTCACCATCGGACAGGGGCCCTATGAACACTGAAGCTTTCTTT.

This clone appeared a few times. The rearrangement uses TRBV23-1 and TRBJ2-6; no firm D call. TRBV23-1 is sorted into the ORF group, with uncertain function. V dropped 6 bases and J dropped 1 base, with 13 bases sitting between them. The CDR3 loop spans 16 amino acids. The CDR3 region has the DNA TGCGCCAGCAGCCCCATACTCCTTTCTGGGGCCAACGTCCTGACTTTC. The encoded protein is CASSPILLSGANVLTF.

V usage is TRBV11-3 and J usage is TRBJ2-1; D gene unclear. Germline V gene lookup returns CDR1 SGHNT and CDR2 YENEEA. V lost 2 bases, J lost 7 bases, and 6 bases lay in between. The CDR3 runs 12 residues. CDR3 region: CASSLNGNEQFF. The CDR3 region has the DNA TGTGCCAGCAGCTTAAACGGAAATGAGCAGTTCTTC.

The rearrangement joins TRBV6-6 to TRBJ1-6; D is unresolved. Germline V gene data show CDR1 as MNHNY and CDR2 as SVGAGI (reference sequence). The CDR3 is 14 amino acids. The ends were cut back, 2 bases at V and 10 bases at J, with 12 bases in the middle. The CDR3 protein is CASSYNSEYSPLHF. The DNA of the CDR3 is TGTGCCAGCAGTTACAACAGTGAATACTCACCCCTCCACTTT.

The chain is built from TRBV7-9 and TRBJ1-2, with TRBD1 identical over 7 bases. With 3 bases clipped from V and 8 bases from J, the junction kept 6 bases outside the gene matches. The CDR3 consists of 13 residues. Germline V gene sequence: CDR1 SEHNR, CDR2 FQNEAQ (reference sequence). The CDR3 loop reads CASSFDWDRGYTF. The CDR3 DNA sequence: TGTGCCAGCAGCTTTGACTGGGACAGAGGCTACACCTTC.

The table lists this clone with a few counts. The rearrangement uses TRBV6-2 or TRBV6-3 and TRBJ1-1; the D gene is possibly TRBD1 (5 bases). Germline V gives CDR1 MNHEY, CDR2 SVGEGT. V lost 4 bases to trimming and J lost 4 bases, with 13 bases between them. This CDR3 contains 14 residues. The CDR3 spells CASSFAGWTTEAFF. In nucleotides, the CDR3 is TGTGCCAGCAGTTTCGCAGGGTGGACCACTGAAGCTTTCTTT.

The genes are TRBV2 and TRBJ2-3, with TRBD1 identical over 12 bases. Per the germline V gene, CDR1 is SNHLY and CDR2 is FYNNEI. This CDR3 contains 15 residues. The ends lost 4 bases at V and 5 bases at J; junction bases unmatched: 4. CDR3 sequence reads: CASSGDRGRRDTQYF. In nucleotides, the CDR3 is TGTGCCAGCAGTGGGGACAGGGGGCGGCGAGATACGCAGTATTTT.

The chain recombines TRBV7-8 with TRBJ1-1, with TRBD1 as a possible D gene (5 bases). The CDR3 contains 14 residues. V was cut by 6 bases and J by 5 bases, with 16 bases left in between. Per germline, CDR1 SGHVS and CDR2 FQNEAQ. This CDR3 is CASSLGAGRTEAFF. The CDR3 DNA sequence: TGTGCCAGCAGTCTCGGGGCAGGGAGGACTGAAGCTTTCTTT.

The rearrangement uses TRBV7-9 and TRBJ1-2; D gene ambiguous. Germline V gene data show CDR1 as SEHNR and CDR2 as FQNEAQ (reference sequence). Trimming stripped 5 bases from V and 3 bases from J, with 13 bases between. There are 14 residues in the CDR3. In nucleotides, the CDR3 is TGTGCCAGCAGCAGAACCCGGGATCACTATGGCTACACCTTC. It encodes CASSRTRDHYGYTF.

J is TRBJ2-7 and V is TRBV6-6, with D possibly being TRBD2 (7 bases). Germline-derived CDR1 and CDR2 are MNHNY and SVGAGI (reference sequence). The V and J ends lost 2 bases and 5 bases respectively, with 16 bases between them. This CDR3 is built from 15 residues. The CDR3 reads CASSYPGGGGHEQYF. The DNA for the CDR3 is TGTGCCAGCAGTTACCCCGGTGGCGGGGGCCACGAGCAGTACTTC.

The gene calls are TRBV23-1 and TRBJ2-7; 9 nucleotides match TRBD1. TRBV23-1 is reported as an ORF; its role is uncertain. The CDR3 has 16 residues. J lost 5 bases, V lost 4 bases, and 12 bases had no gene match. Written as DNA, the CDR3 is TGCGCCAGCAGTCCGCCGGTCGACAGGGGGTTGAACGAGCAGTACTTC. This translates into CASSPPVDRGLNEQYF.

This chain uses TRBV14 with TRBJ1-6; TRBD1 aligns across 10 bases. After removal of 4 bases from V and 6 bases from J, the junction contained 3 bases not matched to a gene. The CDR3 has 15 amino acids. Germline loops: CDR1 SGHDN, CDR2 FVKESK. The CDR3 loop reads CASSLRTGGNSPLHF. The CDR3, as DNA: TGTGCCAGCAGCCTTAGGACAGGGGGTAATTCACCCCTCCACTTT.

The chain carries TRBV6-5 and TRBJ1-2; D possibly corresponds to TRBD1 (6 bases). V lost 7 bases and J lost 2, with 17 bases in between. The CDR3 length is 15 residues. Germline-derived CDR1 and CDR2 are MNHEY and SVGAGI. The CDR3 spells CASTLSGTSNYGYTF. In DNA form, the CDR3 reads TGTGCCAGCACCCTCTCCGGGACATCGAACTATGGCTACACCTTC.

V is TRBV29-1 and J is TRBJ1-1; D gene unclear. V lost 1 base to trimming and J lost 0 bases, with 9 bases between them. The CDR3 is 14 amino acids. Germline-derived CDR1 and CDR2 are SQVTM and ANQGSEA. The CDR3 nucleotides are TGCAGCGTTGAAGTGGCGGCCTTGAACACTGAAGCTTTCTTT. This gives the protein CSVEVAALNTEAFF.

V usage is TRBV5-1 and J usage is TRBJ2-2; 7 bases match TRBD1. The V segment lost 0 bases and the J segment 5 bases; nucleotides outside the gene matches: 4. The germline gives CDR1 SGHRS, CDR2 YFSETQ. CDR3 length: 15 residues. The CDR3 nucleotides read TGCGCCAGCAGCTTGGAGGGACAGCGAACCGGGGAGCTGTTTTTT. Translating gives CASSLEGQRTGELFF.

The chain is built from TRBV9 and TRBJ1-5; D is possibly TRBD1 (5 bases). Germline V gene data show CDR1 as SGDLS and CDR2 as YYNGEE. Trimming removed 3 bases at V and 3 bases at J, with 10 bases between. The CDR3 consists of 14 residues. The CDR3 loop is CASSAGTFNQPQHF. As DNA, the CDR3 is TGTGCCAGCAGCGCCGGGACGTTCAATCAGCCCCAGCATTTT.

The CDR3 region is CASSQASLLAYNSPLHF. The CDR3 DNA is TGTGCCAGCAGCCAAGCCTCCTTGTTAGCCTATAATTCACCCCTCCACTTT. J is TRBJ1-6 and V is TRBV14, with D unresolved. This CDR3 has 17 amino acids. Germline CDR1 reads SGHDN; CDR2 reads FVKESK. Deletions cut 1 base from V and 2 bases from J, with 12 bases between.

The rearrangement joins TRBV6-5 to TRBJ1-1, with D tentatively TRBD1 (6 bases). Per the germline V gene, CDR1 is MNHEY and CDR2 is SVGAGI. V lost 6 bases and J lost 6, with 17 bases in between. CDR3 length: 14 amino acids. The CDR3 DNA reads TGTGCCAGCAGATCGCTTGCAGGGGAAGCTGAAGCTTTCTTT. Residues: CASRSLAGEAEAFF.

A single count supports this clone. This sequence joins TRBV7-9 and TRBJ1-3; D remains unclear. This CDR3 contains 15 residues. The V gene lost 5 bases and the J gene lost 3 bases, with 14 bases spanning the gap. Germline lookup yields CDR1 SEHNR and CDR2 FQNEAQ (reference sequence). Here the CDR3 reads CASSPRRVDGNTIYF. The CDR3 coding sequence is TGTGCCAGCAGCCCCCGAAGAGTCGATGGAAACACCATATATTTT.

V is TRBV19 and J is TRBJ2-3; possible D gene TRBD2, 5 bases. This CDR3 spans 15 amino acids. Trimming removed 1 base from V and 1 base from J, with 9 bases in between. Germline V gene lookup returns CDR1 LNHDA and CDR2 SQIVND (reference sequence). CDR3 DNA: TGTGCCAGTAGTATAGTTAACGGGGGCACAGATACGCAGTATTTT. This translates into CASSIVNGGTDTQYF.

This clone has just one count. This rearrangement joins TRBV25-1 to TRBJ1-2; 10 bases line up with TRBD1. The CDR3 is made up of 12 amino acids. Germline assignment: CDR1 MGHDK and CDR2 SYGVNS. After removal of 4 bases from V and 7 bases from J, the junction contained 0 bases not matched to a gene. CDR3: CASSGQGAGYTF. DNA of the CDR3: TGTGCCAGCAGTGGACAGGGGGCTGGCTACACCTTC.

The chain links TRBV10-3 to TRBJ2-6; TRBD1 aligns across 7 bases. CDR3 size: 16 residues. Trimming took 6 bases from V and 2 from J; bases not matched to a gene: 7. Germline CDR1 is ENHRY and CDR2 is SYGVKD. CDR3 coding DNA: TGTGCCATCAGAACCTCTGACAGGGCTGGGGCCAACGTCCTGACTTTC. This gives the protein CAIRTSDRAGANVLTF.